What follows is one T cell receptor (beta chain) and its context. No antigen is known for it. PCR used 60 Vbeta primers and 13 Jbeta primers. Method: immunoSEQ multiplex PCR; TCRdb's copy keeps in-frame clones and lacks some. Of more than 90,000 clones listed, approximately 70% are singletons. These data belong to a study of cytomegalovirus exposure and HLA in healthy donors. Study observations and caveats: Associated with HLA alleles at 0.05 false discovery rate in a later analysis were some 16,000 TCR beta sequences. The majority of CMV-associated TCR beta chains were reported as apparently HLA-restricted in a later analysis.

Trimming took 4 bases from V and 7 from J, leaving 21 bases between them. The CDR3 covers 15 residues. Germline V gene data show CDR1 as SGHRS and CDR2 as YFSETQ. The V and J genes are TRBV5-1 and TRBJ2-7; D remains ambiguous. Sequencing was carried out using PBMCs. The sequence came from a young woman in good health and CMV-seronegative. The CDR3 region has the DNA TGCGCCAGCAGCGGTCGTCTGTTAGGAGTGAGTGAGCAGTACTTC. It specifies CASSGRLLGVSEQYF.